The TCR beta chain described here comes from a study of tissue T cells after allogeneic stem cell transplantation. CDR1 is KGHTA and CDR2 is FRNEEI in the germline V gene. V lost 2 bases and J lost 5; bases outside the gene matches: 4. CDR3 size: 15 residues. Study conclusions and caveats: Sampling depth was limited, and the cohort was small and clinically varied. Across patients, clones rarely overlapped, yet motif clusters were shared tissue-specifically.

Noted time point: mouse harvest day 14 after allogeneic transplant. Mouse grafts combined 10^7 T-cell-depleted bone marrow cells with 10^6 splenic CD5+ T cells. Sequencing was performed with immunoSEQ multiplex PCR; in TCRdb, only in-frame clones are kept and a portion is missing. The repertoire holds a few thousand clones, with around a third as singletons. As for this clone: Its antigen is unknown. Gene names are mouse gene names. The sequenced fragment ends 1 residue before the CDR3 boundary, so the rest is inferred from the germline J gene.

This sequence originates from a female BALB/c mouse given C57BL/6 T cells with graft-versus-host disease after an allogeneic hematopoietic cell transplant. Input material: skin. The genes are TRBV24 and TRBJ1-5; the match to TRBD1 covers 9 bases. CDR3 DNA (partial): TGTGCCAGCAGTCTGCCTCGGGACAGGGACCAGGCTCCGCTT. Its protein is CASSLPRDRDQAPL. The full CDR3 protein is CASSLPRDRDQAPLF.